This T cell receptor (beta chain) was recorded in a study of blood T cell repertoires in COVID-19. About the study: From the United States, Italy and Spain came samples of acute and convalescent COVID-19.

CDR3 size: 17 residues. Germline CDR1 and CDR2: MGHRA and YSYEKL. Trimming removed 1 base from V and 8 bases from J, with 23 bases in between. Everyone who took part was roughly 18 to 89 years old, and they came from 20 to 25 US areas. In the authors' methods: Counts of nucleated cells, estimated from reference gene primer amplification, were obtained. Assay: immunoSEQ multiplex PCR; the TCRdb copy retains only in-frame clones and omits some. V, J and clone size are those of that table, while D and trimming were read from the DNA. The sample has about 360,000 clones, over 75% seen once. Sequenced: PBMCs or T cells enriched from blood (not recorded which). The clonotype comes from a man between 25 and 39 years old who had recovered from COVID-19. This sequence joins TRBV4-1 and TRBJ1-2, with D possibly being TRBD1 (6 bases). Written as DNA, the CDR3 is TGCGCCAGCAGCCAAGTATTAGTCGGGGGGGCATCGGAAGGCTACACCTTC. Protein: CASSQVLVGGASEGYTF.